Included here is one T cell receptor beta chain sequence, with context. No antigen is known for it. No base quality information exists; no much larger clone differs at one position. This entry belongs to a study of T cell responses to AZD1222 COVID-19 vaccine (dated by TCRdb to 2020 to 2022). Describing the broader study: AZD1222 recipients given second doses at about 4 weeks or at about 12 weeks were pooled, since spike-specific TCR depth and breadth were not found to differ between the two schedules. TCR sequencing was performed for about 240 trial participants, of whom around 200 were given two doses of AZD1222 and around 25 were given two doses of MenACWY control vaccine. Trial participants were enrolled by age into 18-55, 56-69 and 70-plus year subgroups, with 148, 28 and 57 TCR-sequenced participants respectively. Summary of the overall study and its limitations: CD4 TCRs associated with the vaccine covered the entire spike protein, and the dominant responses were in regions 160-218 and 743-854. Conclusions about previously exposed vaccinees are limited, since just five to seven AZD1222 recipients were seropositive for SARS-CoV-2 at baseline. Because no samples from the day 14 peak response were available, repertoires could be characterized only after the peak T cell response. Epitopes outside the regions mutated in the B.1.351 and B.1.1.7 variants were reportedly recognized by nearly half of the unique spike-specific TCRs. Participants were mostly white British and included more females than males, and it was suggested by the authors that clonal diversity may have been underestimated. The 56-69-year group was small, and its depth increase did not reach significance, likely because of low power. After two AZD1222 doses, both the breadth and the depth of spike-specific TCRs were significantly higher than at day 0 and than in MenACWY recipients.

Interpreted using the paper, the time point label stands for: baseline before first vaccination. The vaccinee samples were drawn from two UK trials, COV001 and COV002, one of which was a single-blind randomized controlled phase 2/3 trial testing AZD1222 (ChAdOx1 nCoV-19) in healthy adults. Trial participant PBMC samples were collected at day 0 and day 28 after the second dose for TCRbeta chain sequencing. For CDR1 and CDR2, the germline V gene (reference sequence) lists SGHNT and YYREEE. The junction carries 12 bases between V and J, which are trimmed by 5 bases and 1 base respectively. Including cysteine and phenylalanine, the CDR3 has 14 amino acids. The CDR3 DNA has 42 bases and is translated from base 1. The CDR3 regions of human TCRbeta chains were analyzed by immunosequencing. The study's processing was this. Repertoire TCRs were matched against a reference library of SARS-CoV-2-specific TCRs generated with the MIRA antigen-specificity platform. Breadth meant the fraction of unique TCRs that were SARS-CoV-2-associated, whereas depth meant the fraction of total T cells that were SARS-CoV-2-associated. Using the MIRA data, each spike-specific TCR was assigned both to the spike region to which the TCR was reactive and to a CD4 or CD8 class. Log10-transformed breadth and depth values were compared by one-way ANOVA with Sidak's multiple comparisons tests. This immuneACCESS table, as held by TCRdb, lists in-frame sequences with V and J called but not all clones. Of the missing ones, under half trace to an unresolved V gene in checked studies; the others have no known cause. For V, J and clone size, that table is used; D and trimming come from the DNA. Across this sample there are under 300,000 clones, with approximately 95% seen only once. Of the sample, 0.55% is held by the ten largest clones.

Recombination connected TRBV5-4 to TRBJ1-1, with no confidently assigned D gene. The receptor comes from an adult in good health. The material sequenced was peripheral blood, taken on day 0 of AZD1222 vaccination. The CDR3 corresponds to CASSQGRENTEAFF. The nucleotides read TGTGCCAGCAGTCAAGGACGGGAGAACACTGAAGCTTTCTTT. The CDR3, completed at both ends by the reference TRBV5-4 and TRBJ1-1 genes, gives the full variable domain ETGVTQSPTHLIKTRGQQVTLRCSSQSGHNTVSWYQQALGQGPQFIFQYYREEENGRGNFPPRFSGLQFPNYSSELNVNALELDDSALYLCASSQGRENTEAFFGQGTRLTVV.